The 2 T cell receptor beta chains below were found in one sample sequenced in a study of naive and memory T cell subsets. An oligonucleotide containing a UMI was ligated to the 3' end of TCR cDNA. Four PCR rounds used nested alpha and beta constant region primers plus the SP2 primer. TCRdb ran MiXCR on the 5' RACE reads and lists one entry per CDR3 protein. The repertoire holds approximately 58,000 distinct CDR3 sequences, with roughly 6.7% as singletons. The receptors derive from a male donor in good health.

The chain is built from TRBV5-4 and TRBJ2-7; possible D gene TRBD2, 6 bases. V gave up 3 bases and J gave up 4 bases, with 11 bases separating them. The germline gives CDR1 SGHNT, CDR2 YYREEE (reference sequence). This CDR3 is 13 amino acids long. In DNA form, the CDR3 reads TGTGCCAGCAGCTGGGGGGACGGTTACGAGCAGTACTTC. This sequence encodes CASSWGDGYEQYF.

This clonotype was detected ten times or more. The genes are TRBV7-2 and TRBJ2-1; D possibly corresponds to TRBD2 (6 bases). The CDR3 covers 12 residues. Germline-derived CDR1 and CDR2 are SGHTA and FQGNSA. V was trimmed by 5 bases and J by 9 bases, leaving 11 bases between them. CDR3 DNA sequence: TGTGCCAGCAGCCCAACTAGCATTGAGCAGTTCTTC. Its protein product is CASSPTSIEQFF.